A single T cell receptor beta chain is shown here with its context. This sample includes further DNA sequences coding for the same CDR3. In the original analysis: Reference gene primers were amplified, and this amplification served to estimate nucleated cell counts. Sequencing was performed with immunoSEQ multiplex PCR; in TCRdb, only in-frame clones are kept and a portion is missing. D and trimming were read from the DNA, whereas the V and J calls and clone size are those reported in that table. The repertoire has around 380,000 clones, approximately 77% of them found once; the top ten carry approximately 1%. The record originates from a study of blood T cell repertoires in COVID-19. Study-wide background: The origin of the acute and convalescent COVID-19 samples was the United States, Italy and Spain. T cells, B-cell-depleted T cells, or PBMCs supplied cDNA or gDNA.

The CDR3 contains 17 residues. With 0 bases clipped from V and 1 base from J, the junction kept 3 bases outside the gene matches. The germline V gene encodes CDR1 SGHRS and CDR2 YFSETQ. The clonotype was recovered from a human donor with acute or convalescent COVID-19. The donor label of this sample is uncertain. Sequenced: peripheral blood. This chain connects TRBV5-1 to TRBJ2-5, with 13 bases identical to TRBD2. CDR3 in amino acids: CASSLGGTSGAQETQYF. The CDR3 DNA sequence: TGCGCCAGCAGCTTGGGAGGGACTAGCGGGGCCCAAGAGACCCAGTACTTC. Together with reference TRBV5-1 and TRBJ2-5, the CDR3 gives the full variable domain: KAGVTQTPRYLIKTRGQQVTLSCSPISGHRSVSWYQQTPGQGLQFLFEYFSETQRNKGNFPGRFSGRQFSNSRSEMNVSTLELGDSALYLCASSLGGTSGAQETQYFGPGTRLLVL.